Reported below is one T cell receptor (beta chain). The sample comes from a study of blood T cell repertoires in COVID-19. Study-wide background: Sample material is recorded as cDNA or gDNA derived from T cells, B-cell-depleted T cells, or PBMCs.

Under the authors' procedure: Quantification of nucleated cells was approximated via reference gene primer amplification. TCRdb's copy holds only in-frame clones and misses some; the assay was immunoSEQ multiplex PCR. That table is the source of V, J and clone size, and D and trimming were worked out from the DNA. The table lists about 220,000 clones, more than 75% of them singletons. The source material was peripheral blood. The receptor was isolated from a human donor in a cohort sampled during active COVID-19.

The DNA for the CDR3 is TGTGCCAGCAGGGGGAGTTCCGGGGAGCTGTTTTTT. Residues: CASRGSSGELFF. The rearrangement joins TRBV24-1 to TRBJ2-2; TRBD1 matches at 7 bases. Germline values: CDR1 KGHDR, CDR2 SFDVKD. This CDR3 region has 12 residues. Losses at the gene ends were 11 bases for V and 6 bases for J; bases not matched to a gene: 5.